Listed here is a single T cell receptor beta chain. No antigen is known for it. CDR3 length: 18 amino acids. Germline values: CDR1 MNHEY, CDR2 SMNVEV (reference sequence). V was shortened by 5 bases and J by 0 bases, with 17 bases between the two germline ends. The sample belongs to a study of Ad26.COV2.S vaccination and SARS-CoV-2 variants. Measured with immunoSEQ multiplex PCR; TCRdb has only the in-frame clones, and not every one. The sample consists of roughly 500,000 clones, roughly 89% of them appearing once. The treatment was: about 20 received Ad26.COV2.S at low or high dose, single or two shots; 5 received placebo; per-sample allocation not given. Sampling occurred on day 63 after the first vaccine or placebo injection. Adults aged 18-55 years in Boston included the donor. Study-level findings and limits: It was found that vaccine and placebo recipients had similar non-spike TCR breadth. Vaccinated individuals (as opposed to placebo recipients) had higher spike-specific TCR breadth.

The rearrangement uses TRBV27 and TRBJ1-6, with D unclear. This TCR derives from a person aged 18-65 years who received the Ad26.COV2.S COVID-19 vaccine or a placebo. Sample: peripheral blood, taken in a trial of Ad26.COV2.S vaccine versus placebo. The CDR3 bases are TGTGCCAGCAGTCGGTACGTGTCCTCGAGCTCCTATAATTCACCCCTCCACTTT. Amino acids: CASSRYVSSSSYNSPLHF.